These T cell receptor beta chains were read from a single sample in a study of shared clonotypes between healthy human individuals. Produced via immunoSEQ multiplex PCR; TCRdb's table is partial and in-frame only. The table has under 2,500,000 clones, 95% seen once; the top ten hold roughly 0.13%. Sequenced material: naive CD4+ T cells sorted from blood. The receptors come from a young man in good health. CDR3s include the opening cysteine and the closing phenylalanine or tryptophan. Each record gives: J gene, clone size, D gene, V gene, CDR3 DNA, CDR3 protein. A D gene is named only where the DNA matches it firmly. Size tells how often a clone was seen (once, few, many) or the class of an expanded clone, and some rows leave it out.

j_gene: TRBJ1-5; abundance: few; d_gene: TRBD1; v_gene: TRBV20-1; CDR3nt: TGCAGTGCAACAGGGGACCAGCCCCAGCATTTT; CDR3aa: CSATGDQPQHF
j_gene: TRBJ2-1; abundance: .; d_gene: .; v_gene: TRBV19; CDR3nt: TGTGCCAGTACCCTGACACAGAACCATGAGCAGTTCTTC; CDR3aa: CASTLTQNHEQFF
j_gene: TRBJ2-1; abundance: .; d_gene: TRBD2; v_gene: TRBV2; CDR3nt: TGTGCCAGCAGTGAGAGGTTAGTCCTAGCGGGAGATGAGCAGTTCTTC; CDR3aa: CASSERLVLAGDEQFF
j_gene: TRBJ2-7; abundance: .; d_gene: TRBD1; v_gene: TRBV2; CDR3nt: TGTGCCAGCAGCCTCTCCGGGACAGGGGGCGCGAACGAGCAGTACTTC; CDR3aa: CASSLSGTGGANEQYF
j_gene: TRBJ2-7; abundance: .; d_gene: .; v_gene: TRBV30; CDR3nt: TGTGCCTGGAGTGCGGGGGCGCGAAACGAGCAGTACTTC; CDR3aa: CAWSAGARNEQYF
j_gene: TRBJ1-4; abundance: .; d_gene: .; v_gene: TRBV15; CDR3nt: TGTGCCACCAGCAGAGATCTGGCTGGGAGCCGAAATGAAAAACTGTTTTTT; CDR3aa: CATSRDLAGSRNEKLFF
j_gene: TRBJ2-7; abundance: .; d_gene: .; v_gene: TRBV5-1; CDR3nt: TGCGCCAGCAGCTTGGAGGGGATTAACTACGAGCAGTACTTC; CDR3aa: CASSLEGINYEQYF
j_gene: TRBJ2-7; abundance: .; d_gene: .; v_gene: TRBV6-1; CDR3nt: TGTGCCAGCAGTCAAGCGTACGGGGGGCTGAGGTCCTACGAGCAGTACTTC; CDR3aa: CASSQAYGGLRSYEQYF
j_gene: TRBJ2-2; abundance: .; d_gene: .; v_gene: TRBV29-1; CDR3nt: TGCAGCGCGAGGACAACGGCGGGCACCGGGGAGCTGTTTTTT; CDR3aa: CSARTTAGTGELFF
j_gene: TRBJ2-5; abundance: .; d_gene: TRBD1; v_gene: TRBV4-3; CDR3nt: TGCGCCAGCAGCTTACGGACAGGGGGCAGCGAAGAGACCCAGTACTTC; CDR3aa: CASSLRTGGSEETQYF
j_gene: TRBJ2-7; abundance: .; d_gene: .; v_gene: TRBV7-8; CDR3nt: TGTGCCAGCAGCTTAGCGCTACAGAGGGTTCCCGAGCAGTACTTC; CDR3aa: CASSLALQRVPEQYF
j_gene: TRBJ2-6; abundance: .; d_gene: .; v_gene: TRBV6-1; CDR3nt: TGTGCCAGCAGTGGGGCGGGCGGTTTTCTAGACTACTCTGGGGCCAACGTCCTGACTTTC; CDR3aa: CASSGAGGFLDYSGANVLTF
j_gene: TRBJ1-5; abundance: once; d_gene: .; v_gene: TRBV2; CDR3nt: TGTGCCAGCAGTTTAGGGGCGGATCAGCCCCAGCATTTT; CDR3aa: CASSLGADQPQHF
j_gene: TRBJ1-5; abundance: .; d_gene: TRBD1; v_gene: TRBV2; CDR3nt: TGTGCCAGCAGTGACTCGGACAGGTCCCCTCAGCCCCAGCATTTT; CDR3aa: CASSDSDRSPQPQHF
j_gene: TRBJ2-2; abundance: .; d_gene: .; v_gene: TRBV30; CDR3nt: TGTGCCTGGAGTAGCAGGGTTTACGGGGAGCTGTTTTTT; CDR3aa: CAWSSRVYGELFF
j_gene: TRBJ1-2; abundance: .; d_gene: .; v_gene: TRBV4-3; CDR3nt: TGCGCCAGCAGCCAAGAAGGTGGTAGGATTAACTATGGCTACACCTTC; CDR3aa: CASSQEGGRINYGYTF
j_gene: TRBJ2-3; abundance: .; d_gene: .; v_gene: TRBV14; CDR3nt: TGTGCCAGCAGCCCTACTGGACCCCTCAATCGTCTCACAGATACGCAGTATTTT; CDR3aa: CASSPTGPLNRLTDTQYF
j_gene: TRBJ2-7; abundance: once; d_gene: .; v_gene: TRBV7-2; CDR3nt: TGTGCCAGCAGCTTATCGGGGCCCTGGGGGACCTACGAGCAGTACTTC; CDR3aa: CASSLSGPWGTYEQYF
j_gene: TRBJ1-2; abundance: .; d_gene: .; v_gene: TRBV29-1; CDR3nt: TGCAGCGTTGAAGAGTCAGGCGGGGGCTATGGCTACACCTTC; CDR3aa: CSVEESGGGYGYTF
j_gene: TRBJ2-1; abundance: .; d_gene: TRBD2; v_gene: TRBV6-5; CDR3nt: TGTGCCAGCAGTCGCGCTAGCGGGGGGGGGAATGAGCAGTTCTTC; CDR3aa: CASSRASGGGNEQFF
j_gene: TRBJ2-7; abundance: .; d_gene: TRBD1; v_gene: TRBV9; CDR3nt: TGTGCCAGCAGCGCGACAGGGGGAGCGGAGTACGAGCAGTACTTC; CDR3aa: CASSATGGAEYEQYF
j_gene: TRBJ2-2; abundance: .; d_gene: TRBD1; v_gene: TRBV4-3; CDR3nt: TGCGCCAGCAGCCATTCGGACAGGGACACCGGGGAGCTGTTTTTT; CDR3aa: CASSHSDRDTGELFF
j_gene: TRBJ2-1; abundance: once; d_gene: .; v_gene: TRBV11-2; CDR3nt: TGTGCCAGCAGCTTAGTTCAGGTGTCCAATGAGCAGTTCTTC; CDR3aa: CASSLVQVSNEQFF
j_gene: TRBJ1-2; abundance: .; d_gene: .; v_gene: TRBV20-1; CDR3nt: TGCAGTGCCCCCGACCTTTATGGCTACACCTTC; CDR3aa: CSAPDLYGYTF
j_gene: TRBJ2-1; abundance: .; d_gene: TRBD2; v_gene: TRBV2; CDR3nt: TGTGCCAGCACAGGGACTAGCGGGAACCTCGGGGTATTTAATGAGCAGTTCTTC; CDR3aa: CASTGTSGNLGVFNEQFF
j_gene: TRBJ2-7; abundance: .; d_gene: .; v_gene: TRBV10-2; CDR3nt: TGCGCCACCGCACTAGGACTCGTTATCTCCTACGAGCAGTACTTC; CDR3aa: CATALGLVISYEQYF
j_gene: TRBJ2-7; abundance: .; d_gene: TRBD1; v_gene: TRBV30; CDR3nt: TGTGCCTGGAACCCGGGACAGGGAAGCTACGAGCAGTACTTC; CDR3aa: CAWNPGQGSYEQYF
j_gene: TRBJ2-2; abundance: .; d_gene: .; v_gene: TRBV6-1; CDR3nt: TGTGCCAGCAGTATAATTCAGATGAACACCGGGGAGCTGTTTTTT; CDR3aa: CASSIIQMNTGELFF
j_gene: TRBJ1-2; abundance: .; d_gene: .; v_gene: TRBV18; CDR3nt: TGTGCCAGCTCACCAAAATCCGGAGAGTATGGCTACACCTTC; CDR3aa: CASSPKSGEYGYTF
j_gene: TRBJ1-2; abundance: once; d_gene: .; v_gene: TRBV30; CDR3nt: TGTGCCTCTGGAGTTAGTTGGTATGGCTACACCTTC; CDR3aa: CASGVSWYGYTF
j_gene: TRBJ1-2; abundance: .; d_gene: .; v_gene: TRBV28; CDR3nt: TGTGCCAGCAGTCCGGCGGCGGCGCAGGGAAATGGCTACACCTTC; CDR3aa: CASSPAAAQGNGYTF
j_gene: TRBJ1-5; abundance: once; d_gene: .; v_gene: TRBV6-1; CDR3nt: TGTGCCAGCAGTGAAGTTGGAGGGTATGGCCAGCCCCAGCATTTT; CDR3aa: CASSEVGGYGQPQHF
j_gene: TRBJ1-2; abundance: .; d_gene: .; v_gene: TRBV2; CDR3nt: TGTGCCAGCAGAACCGGGACCTCCTATGGCTACACCTTC; CDR3aa: CASRTGTSYGYTF
j_gene: TRBJ1-6; abundance: .; d_gene: TRBD1; v_gene: TRBV6-5; CDR3nt: TGTGCCAGCAGTTCCGCCGGGACAGATAATTCACCCCTCCACTTT; CDR3aa: CASSSAGTDNSPLHF
j_gene: TRBJ2-4; abundance: .; d_gene: .; v_gene: TRBV6-1; CDR3nt: TGTGCCAGCAGTGACACGTTATCGGAGATAGCCAAAAACATTCAGTACTTC; CDR3aa: CASSDTLSEIAKNIQYF
j_gene: TRBJ2-1; abundance: .; d_gene: TRBD2; v_gene: TRBV10-2; CDR3nt: TGCGCCAGCAGTGCCGGGGGGACCTACAATGAGCAGTTCTTC; CDR3aa: CASSAGGTYNEQFF
j_gene: TRBJ2-2; abundance: .; d_gene: .; v_gene: TRBV5-1; CDR3nt: TGCGCCAGCAGCTTAGGGGCGAACACCGGGGAGCTGTTTTTT; CDR3aa: CASSLGANTGELFF
j_gene: TRBJ1-5; abundance: few; d_gene: .; v_gene: TRBV30; CDR3nt: TGTGCCTGGAGTGCGAATAGCAATCAGCCCCAGCATTTT; CDR3aa: CAWSANSNQPQHF
j_gene: TRBJ1-3; abundance: .; d_gene: .; v_gene: TRBV6-1; CDR3nt: TGTGCCAGCGTACTTGGCTCTGGAAACACCATATATTTT; CDR3aa: CASVLGSGNTIYF
j_gene: TRBJ1-2; abundance: .; d_gene: TRBD1; v_gene: TRBV19; CDR3nt: TGTGCCAGTAGTATCTGGGACAGTCGGTATGGCTACACCTTC; CDR3aa: CASSIWDSRYGYTF